This paragraph reports one TCR beta chain. The data derive from a study of control samples from healthy donors and cancer patients. The assay was immunoSEQ multiplex PCR, and TCRdb's table has in-frame clones only and misses some. The table shows 100,000 to 150,000 clones, with 85% to 95% occurring only once. Trimming took off 0 bases at V and 6 bases at J, with 11 bases between the two ends. Germline CDR1 LNHNV, CDR2 YYDKDF (reference sequence). The CDR3 is 14 amino acids. This receptor was obtained from a man between 18 and 29 years old in good health. This chain links TRBV15 with TRBJ2-5; D is unclear. Sequenced sample: blood. In DNA form, the CDR3 reads TGTGCCACCAGCAGAGATAGGGCGACACAGACCCAGTACTTC. As protein: CATSRDRATQTQYF.